This T cell receptor (beta chain) was observed in a study of blood T cell repertoires in COVID-19. Study summary: Sources were T cells, B-cell-depleted T cells, or PBMCs; the material itself was cDNA or gDNA.

This table comes from immunoSEQ multiplex PCR, and its TCRdb copy is limited to in-frame clones, with some not included. Of over 50,000 clones listed, around 80% are singletons. The ends lost 2 bases at V and 5 bases at J; junction bases unmatched: 4. The CDR3 loop spans 15 amino acids. Germline assignment: CDR1 LGHDT and CDR2 YNNKEL (reference sequence). Sequences were obtained from peripheral blood. The V gene is TRBV3-1 (or the pseudogene TRBV3-2), the J gene TRBJ2-5; 11 nucleotides line up with TRBD1. The source is a human donor with active or convalescent COVID-19. The donor label of this sample is uncertain. The DNA for the CDR3 is TGTGCCAGCAGCCAACTGGACAGGGGGCCGGAGACCCAGTACTTC. This sequence encodes CASSQLDRGPETQYF.